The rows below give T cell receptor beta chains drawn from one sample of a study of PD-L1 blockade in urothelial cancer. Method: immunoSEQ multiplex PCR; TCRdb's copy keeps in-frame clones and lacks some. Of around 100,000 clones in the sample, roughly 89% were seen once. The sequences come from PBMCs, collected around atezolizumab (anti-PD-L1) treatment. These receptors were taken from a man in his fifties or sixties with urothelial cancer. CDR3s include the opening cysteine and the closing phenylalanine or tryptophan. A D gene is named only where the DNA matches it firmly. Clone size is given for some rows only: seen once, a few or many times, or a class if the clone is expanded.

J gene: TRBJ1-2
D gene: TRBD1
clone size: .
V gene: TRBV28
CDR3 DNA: TGTGCCAGCAGTTTAGCAGGGGGTAAAGCTGGCTACACCTTC
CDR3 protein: CASSLAGGKAGYTF

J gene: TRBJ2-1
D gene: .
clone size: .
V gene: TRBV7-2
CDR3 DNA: TGTGCCAGCAGCTTAGCGGGGAGCAGCTCCTACAATGAGCAGTTCTTC
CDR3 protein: CASSLAGSSSYNEQFF

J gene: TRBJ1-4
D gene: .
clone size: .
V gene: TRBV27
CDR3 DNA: TGTGCCAGCAGTTTAGCGGCGTTGAATGAAAAACTGTTTTTT
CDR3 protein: CASSLAALNEKLFF

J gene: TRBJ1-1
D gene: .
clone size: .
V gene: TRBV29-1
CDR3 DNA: TGCAGCGTGGCACAGGGGAACACTGAAGCTTTCTTT
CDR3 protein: CSVAQGNTEAFF

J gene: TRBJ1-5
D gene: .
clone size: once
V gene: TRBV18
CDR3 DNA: TGTGCCAGCTCACAGGCGGGGAGCAATCAGCCCCAGCATTTT
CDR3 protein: CASSQAGSNQPQHF

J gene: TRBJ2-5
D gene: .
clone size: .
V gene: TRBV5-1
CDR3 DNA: TGCGCCAGCAGCTTTTTTGGCGGCGGGGCGGGGGAGACCCAGTACTTC
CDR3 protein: CASSFFGGGAGETQYF

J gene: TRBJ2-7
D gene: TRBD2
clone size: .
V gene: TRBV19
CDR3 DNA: TGTGCCAGTAGTTCGCCAACGCTAGCGGGGGAAATCTCCTACGAGCAGTACTTC
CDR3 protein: CASSSPTLAGEISYEQYF

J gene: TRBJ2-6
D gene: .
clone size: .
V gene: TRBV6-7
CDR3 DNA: TGTGCCAGCAGTATGCAATATTTACAAAGTCGGGCCAACGTCCTGACTTTC
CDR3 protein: CASSMQYLQSRANVLTF

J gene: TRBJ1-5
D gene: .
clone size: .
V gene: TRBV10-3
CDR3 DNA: TGTGCCATCAGTGAAAATCGTGATCAGCCCCAGCATTTT
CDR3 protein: CAISENRDQPQHF

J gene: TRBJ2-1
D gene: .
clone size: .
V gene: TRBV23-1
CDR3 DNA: TGCGCCAGCAGTCCAAGCGGGCGGGACTACAATGAGCAGTTCTTC
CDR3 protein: CASSPSGRDYNEQFF

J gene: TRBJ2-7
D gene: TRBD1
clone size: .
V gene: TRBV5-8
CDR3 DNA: TGTGCCAGCAGCTTCCACACAGGGGGCAACGAGCAGTACTTC
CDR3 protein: CASSFHTGGNEQYF

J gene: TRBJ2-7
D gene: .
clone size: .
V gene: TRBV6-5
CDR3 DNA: TGTGCCAGCAGTTTTGCGGGGAAGAAAGCCTACGAGCAGTACTTC
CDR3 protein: CASSFAGKKAYEQYF

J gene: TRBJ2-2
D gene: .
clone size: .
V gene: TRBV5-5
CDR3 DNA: TGTGCCAGCAGCTCCGACAGTTCGAACACCGGGGAGCTGTTTTTT
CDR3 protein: CASSSDSSNTGELFF

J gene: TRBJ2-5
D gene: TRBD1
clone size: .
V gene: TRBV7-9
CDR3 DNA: TGTGCCAGCAGCGCCGGGACAGCCTACCAAGAGACCCAGTACTTC
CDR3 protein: CASSAGTAYQETQYF

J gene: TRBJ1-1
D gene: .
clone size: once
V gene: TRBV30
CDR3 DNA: TGTGCCTGGAGTGTTATCGGGCCCCTGGGCGGGATTTTCACTGAAGCTTTCTTT
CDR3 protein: CAWSVIGPLGGIFTEAFF

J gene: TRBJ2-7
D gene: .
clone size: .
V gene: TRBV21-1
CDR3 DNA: TGTGCCAGCAGCAAAGCCCTCCGGACAGGGAACCCCTGGGGGTACTACGAGCAGTACTTC
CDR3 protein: CASSKALRTGNPWGYYEQYF

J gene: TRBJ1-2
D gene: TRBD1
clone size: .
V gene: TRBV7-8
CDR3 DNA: TGTGCCAGCAGCCCACATGGACAGGGGACCTATGGCTACACCTTC
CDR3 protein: CASSPHGQGTYGYTF

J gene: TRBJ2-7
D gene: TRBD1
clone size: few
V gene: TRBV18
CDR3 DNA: TGTGCCAGCTCACCAGGGACAGGGTTGTCCTACGAGCAGTACTTC
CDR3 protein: CASSPGTGLSYEQYF

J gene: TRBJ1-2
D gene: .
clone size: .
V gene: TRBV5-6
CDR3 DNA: TGTGCCAGCAGCTGGAGCGGGTCTAACTATGGCTACACCTTC
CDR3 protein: CASSWSGSNYGYTF

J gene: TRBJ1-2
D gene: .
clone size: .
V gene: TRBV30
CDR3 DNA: TGTGCCTGGACAGGGGCTGTTAACTATGGCTACACCTTC
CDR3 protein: CAWTGAVNYGYTF

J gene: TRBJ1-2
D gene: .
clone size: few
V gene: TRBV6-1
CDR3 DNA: TGTGCCAGCAGCGTCGCGTCTAACTATGGCTACACCTTC
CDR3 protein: CASSVASNYGYTF

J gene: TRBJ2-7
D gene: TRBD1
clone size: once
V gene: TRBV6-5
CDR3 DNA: TGTGCCAGCCGAACTTGGGACAGCTCCTACGAGCAGTACTTC
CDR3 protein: CASRTWDSSYEQYF

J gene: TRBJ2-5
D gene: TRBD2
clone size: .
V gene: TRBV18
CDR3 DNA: TGTGCCAGCTCACCACCGGAAAGTCTAGCGGGATCAGAGACCCAGTACTTC
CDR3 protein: CASSPPESLAGSETQYF

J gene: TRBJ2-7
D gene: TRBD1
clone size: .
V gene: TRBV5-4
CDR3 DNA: TGTGCCAGCAGCTTACCGGGACAGGGATTCCACGAGCAGTACTTC
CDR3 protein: CASSLPGQGFHEQYF

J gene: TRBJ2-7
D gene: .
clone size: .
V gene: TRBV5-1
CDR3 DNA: TGCGCCAGCAGCCCCAGTGGGGGGTCCTACGAGCAGTACTTC
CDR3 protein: CASSPSGGSYEQYF

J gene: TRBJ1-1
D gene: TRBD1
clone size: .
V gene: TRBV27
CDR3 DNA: TGTGCCAGCAGTCAGACAGGGGGAAGAACTTTCTTT
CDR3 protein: CASSQTGGRTFF

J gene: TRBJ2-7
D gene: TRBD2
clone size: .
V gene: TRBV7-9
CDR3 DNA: TGTGCCAGCAGCCGAAGAGCGGGGGGCCGGCCCTACGAGCAGTACTTC
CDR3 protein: CASSRRAGGRPYEQYF

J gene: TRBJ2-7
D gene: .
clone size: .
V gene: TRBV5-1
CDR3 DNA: TGCGCCAGCAGCTTATCCGGGACATATACCTACGAGCAGTACTTC
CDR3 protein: CASSLSGTYTYEQYF

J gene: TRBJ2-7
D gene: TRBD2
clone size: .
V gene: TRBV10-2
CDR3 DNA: TGCGCCAGCAGAGGACTAGCGGGCTACGAGCAGTACTTC
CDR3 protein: CASRGLAGYEQYF

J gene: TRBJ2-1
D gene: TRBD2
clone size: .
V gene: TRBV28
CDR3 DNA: TGTGCCAGCAGTTCACCGGGACTAGCGGGCAACAATGAGCAGTTCTTC
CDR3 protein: CASSSPGLAGNNEQFF

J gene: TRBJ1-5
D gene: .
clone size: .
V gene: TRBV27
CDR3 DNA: TGTGCCAGCAGTGGGGCGGGGGATAATGATCAGCCCCAGCATTTT
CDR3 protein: CASSGAGDNDQPQHF